This TCR beta chain originates from a study of vaccination and CD4 T cells after COVID-19. The assay that was used to sequence DNA from cultured CD4+ T cells was the Oncomine TCR Beta short-read assay. One entry per CDR3 protein results from TCRdb running MiXCR on the PCR reads. The sample has over 10,000 distinct CDR3 sequences; 62% are singletons. Per the germline V gene, CDR1 is KGHDR and CDR2 is SFDVKD. The junction had 5 bases not matched to a gene; V was cut back by 9 bases and J by 7 bases. The CDR3 is 12 amino acids. As to treatment: roughly 10-day PBMC culture with coronavirus spike peptide pools or control peptides (ViraFEST assay). This clonotype was counted only a few times. The antigen remains undetermined.

The chain recombines TRBV24-1 with TRBJ1-5, with 7 nucleotides matching TRBD1. This TCR derives from a human donor who had recovered from COVID-19. Input material: CD4+ T cells from blood, cultured in vitro. In nucleotides, the CDR3 is TGTGCCACCGGGCGACAGGGACAGCCCCAGCATTTT. Protein: CATGRQGQPQHF.